This T cell receptor (beta chain) was sequenced during a study of blood T cell repertoires in COVID-19. Looking at the study overall: Nucleic acid was either cDNA or gDNA, and it came from T cells, B-cell-depleted T cells, or PBMCs.

V shed 0 bases and J shed 1 base, with 8 bases lying between them. This CDR3 comprises 15 residues. CDR1 is SGHRS, CDR2 YFSETQ, per germline. Under the authors' procedure: How many nucleated cells were present was estimated from reference gene primer amplification. TCRdb's table, derived via immunoSEQ multiplex PCR, lists solely in-frame clones and lacks some. The V and J calls and clone size come from that table; D and trimming were worked out from the DNA. The sample gives about 24,000 clones, about 91% of which show up once; roughly 32% is in the top ten. This clone showed up just once. Sequencing was performed on peripheral blood. The sequence came from a man between 65 and 85 years old with active COVID-19. The gene calls are TRBV5-1 and TRBJ2-1, with D perhaps TRBD2 (5 bases). The CDR3 reads CASSLGLASYNEQFF. CDR3 coding DNA: TGCGCCAGCAGCTTGGGGCTAGCTTCCTACAATGAGCAGTTCTTC.